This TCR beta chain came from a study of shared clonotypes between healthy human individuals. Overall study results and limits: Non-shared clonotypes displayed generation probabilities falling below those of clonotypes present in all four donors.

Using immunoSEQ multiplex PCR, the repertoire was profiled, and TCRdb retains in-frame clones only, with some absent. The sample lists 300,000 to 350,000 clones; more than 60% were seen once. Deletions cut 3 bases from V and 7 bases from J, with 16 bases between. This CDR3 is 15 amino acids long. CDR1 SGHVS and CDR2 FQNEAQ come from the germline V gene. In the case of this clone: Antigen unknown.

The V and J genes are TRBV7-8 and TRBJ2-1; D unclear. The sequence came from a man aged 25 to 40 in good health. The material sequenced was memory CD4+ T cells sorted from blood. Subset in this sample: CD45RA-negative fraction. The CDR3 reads CASSFPGRLGNEQFF. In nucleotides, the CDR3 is TGTGCCAGCAGCTTTCCTGGTCGCCTGGGAAATGAGCAGTTCTTC.